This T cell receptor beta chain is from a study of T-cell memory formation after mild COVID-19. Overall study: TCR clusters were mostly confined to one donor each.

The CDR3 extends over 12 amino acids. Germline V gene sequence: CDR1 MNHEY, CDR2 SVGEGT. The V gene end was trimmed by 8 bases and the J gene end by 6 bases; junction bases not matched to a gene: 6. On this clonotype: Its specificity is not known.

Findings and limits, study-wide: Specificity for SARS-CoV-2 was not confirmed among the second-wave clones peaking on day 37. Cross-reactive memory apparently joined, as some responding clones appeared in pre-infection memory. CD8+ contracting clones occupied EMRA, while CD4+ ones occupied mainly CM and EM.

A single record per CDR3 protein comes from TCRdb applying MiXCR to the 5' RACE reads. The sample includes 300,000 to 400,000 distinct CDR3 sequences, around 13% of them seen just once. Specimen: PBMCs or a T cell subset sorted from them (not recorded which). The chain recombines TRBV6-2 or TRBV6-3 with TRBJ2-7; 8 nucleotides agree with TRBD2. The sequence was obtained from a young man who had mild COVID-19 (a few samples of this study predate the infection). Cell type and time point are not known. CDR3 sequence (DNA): TGTGCCAGCCTTTATCGGGGGGGCGAGCAGTACTTC. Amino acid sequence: CASLYRGGEQYF.